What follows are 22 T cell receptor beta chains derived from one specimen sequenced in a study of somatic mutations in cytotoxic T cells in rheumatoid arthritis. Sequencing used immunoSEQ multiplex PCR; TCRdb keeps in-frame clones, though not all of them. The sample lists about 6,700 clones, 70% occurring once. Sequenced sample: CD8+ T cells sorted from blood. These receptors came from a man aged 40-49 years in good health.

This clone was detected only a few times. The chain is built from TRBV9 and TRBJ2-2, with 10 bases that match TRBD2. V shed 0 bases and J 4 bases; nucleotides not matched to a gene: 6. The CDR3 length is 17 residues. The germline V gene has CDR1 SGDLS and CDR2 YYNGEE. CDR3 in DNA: TGTGCCAGCAGCGTAGCCTTAGCGGGAGGTCGCACCGGGGAGCTGTTTTTT. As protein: CASSVALAGGRTGELFF.

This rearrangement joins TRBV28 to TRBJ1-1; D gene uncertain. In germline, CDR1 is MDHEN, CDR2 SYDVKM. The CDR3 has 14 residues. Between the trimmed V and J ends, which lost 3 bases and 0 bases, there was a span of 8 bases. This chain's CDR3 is CASSFRPVNTEAFF. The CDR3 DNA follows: TGTGCCAGCAGTTTTAGACCAGTGAACACTGAAGCTTTCTTT. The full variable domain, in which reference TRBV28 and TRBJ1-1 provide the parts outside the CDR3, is DVKVTQSSRYLVKRTGEKVFLECVQDMDHENMFWYRQDPGLGLRLIYFSYDVKMKEKGDIPEGYSVSREKKERFSLILESASTNQTSMYLCASSFRPVNTEAFFGQGTRLTVV.

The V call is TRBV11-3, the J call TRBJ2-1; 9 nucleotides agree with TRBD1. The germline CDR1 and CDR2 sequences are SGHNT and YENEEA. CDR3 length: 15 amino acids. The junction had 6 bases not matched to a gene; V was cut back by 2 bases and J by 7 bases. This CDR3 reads CASSLIVDRGNEQFF. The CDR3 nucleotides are TGTGCCAGCAGCTTAATCGTGGACAGGGGTAATGAGCAGTTCTTC.

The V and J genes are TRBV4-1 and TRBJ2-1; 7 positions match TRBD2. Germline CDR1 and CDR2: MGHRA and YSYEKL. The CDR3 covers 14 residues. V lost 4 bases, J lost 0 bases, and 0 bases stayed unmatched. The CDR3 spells CASSRGGSYNEQFF. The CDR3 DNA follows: TGCGCCAGCAGCCGGGGGGGCTCCTACAATGAGCAGTTCTTC.

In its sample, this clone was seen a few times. The CDR3 DNA reads TGTGCCACCAGCAGAGACCCCGGGGAGCTGTTTTTT. This translates into CATSRDPGELFF. The chain employs TRBV15 and TRBJ2-2; D gene uncertain. Between the trimmed V and J ends, which lost 0 bases and 6 bases, there was a span of 2 bases. CDR3 length equals 12 residues. The germline gives CDR1 LNHNV, CDR2 YYDKDF (reference sequence).

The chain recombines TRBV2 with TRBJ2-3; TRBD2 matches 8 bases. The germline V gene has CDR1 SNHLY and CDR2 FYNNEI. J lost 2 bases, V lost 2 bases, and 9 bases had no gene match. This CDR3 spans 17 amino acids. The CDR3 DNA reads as TGTGCCAGCAGTGAATTTTCCGGGGGGGGAGCCACAGATACGCAGTATTTT. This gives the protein CASSEFSGGGATDTQYF.

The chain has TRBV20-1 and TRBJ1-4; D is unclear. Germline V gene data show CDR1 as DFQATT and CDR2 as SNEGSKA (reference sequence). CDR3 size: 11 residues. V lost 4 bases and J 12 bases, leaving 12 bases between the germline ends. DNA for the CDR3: TGCAGTGCTACAGAGGGTGTGGAACTGTTTTTT. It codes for CSATEGVELFF.

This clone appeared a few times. The CDR3: CASSTGRQGNSPLHF. The CDR3 nucleotides are TGTGCCAGTAGTACGGGCCGACAGGGGAATTCACCCCTCCACTTT. The chain links TRBV19 to TRBJ1-6, with 8 bases matching TRBD1. CDR3 length: 15 amino acids. Germline lookup yields CDR1 LNHDA and CDR2 SQIVND (reference sequence). The V segment lost 4 bases and the J segment 7 bases; nucleotides outside the gene matches: 6.

The CDR3 nucleotides are TGTGCCAGAAGCCTCCTGATGGCGGGGAGCACAGATACGCAGTATTTT. Amino acids: CARSLLMAGSTDTQYF. This chain joins TRBV5-3 and TRBJ2-3; D is possibly TRBD2 (6 bases). TRBV5-3 is annotated as an ORF whose role is uncertain. Trimming removed 4 bases from V and 0 bases from J, with 15 bases in between. CDR3 size: 16 residues.

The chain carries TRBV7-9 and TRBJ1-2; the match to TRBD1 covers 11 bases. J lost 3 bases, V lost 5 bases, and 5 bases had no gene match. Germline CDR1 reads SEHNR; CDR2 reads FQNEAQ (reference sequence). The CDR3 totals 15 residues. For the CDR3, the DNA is TGTGCCAGCAGCCACGGACAGGGGGCTTACTATGGCTACACCTTC. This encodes CASSHGQGAYYGYTF.

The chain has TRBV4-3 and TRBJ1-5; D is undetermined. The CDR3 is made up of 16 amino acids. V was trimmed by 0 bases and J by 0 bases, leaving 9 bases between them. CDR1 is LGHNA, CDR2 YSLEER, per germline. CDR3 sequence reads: CASSQDPQNSNQPQHF. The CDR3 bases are TGCGCCAGCAGCCAAGATCCCCAGAATAGCAATCAGCCCCAGCATTTT.

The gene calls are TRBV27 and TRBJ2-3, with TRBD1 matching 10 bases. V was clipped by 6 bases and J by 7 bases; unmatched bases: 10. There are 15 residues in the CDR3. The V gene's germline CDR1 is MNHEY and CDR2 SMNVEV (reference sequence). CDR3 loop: CASSPQTGGGNTQYF. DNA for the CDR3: TGTGCCAGCAGCCCCCAGACAGGGGGCGGGAATACGCAGTATTTT.

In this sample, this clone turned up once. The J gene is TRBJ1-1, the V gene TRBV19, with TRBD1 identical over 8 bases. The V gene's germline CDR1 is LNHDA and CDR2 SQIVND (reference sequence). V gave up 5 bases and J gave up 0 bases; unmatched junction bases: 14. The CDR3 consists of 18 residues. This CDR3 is CASSRGPGTGALNTEAFF. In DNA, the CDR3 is TGTGCCAGTAGTCGAGGACCCGGGACAGGAGCTTTGAACACTGAAGCTTTCTTT.

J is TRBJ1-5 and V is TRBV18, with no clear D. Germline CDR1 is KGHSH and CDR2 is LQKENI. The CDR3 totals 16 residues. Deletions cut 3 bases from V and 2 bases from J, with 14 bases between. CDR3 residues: CASSPGAFEGNQPQHF. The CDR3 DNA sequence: TGTGCCAGCTCACCGGGCGCATTTGAAGGCAATCAGCCCCAGCATTTT.

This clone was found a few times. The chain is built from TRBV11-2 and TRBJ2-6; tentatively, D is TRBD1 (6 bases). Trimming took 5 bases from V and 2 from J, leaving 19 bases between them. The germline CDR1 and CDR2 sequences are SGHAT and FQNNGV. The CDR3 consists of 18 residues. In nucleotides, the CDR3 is TGTGCCAGCAGCATGTTCCCTCTAGGGGGAACTGGGGCCAACGTCCTGACTTTC. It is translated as CASSMFPLGGTGANVLTF.

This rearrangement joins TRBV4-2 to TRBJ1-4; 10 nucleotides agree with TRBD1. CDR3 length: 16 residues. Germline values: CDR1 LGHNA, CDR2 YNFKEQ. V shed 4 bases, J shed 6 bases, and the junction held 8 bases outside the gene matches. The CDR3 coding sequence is TGTGCCAGCAGCCTCGGGACAGGGGTCACGGATGAAAAACTGTTTTTT. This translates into CASSLGTGVTDEKLFF.

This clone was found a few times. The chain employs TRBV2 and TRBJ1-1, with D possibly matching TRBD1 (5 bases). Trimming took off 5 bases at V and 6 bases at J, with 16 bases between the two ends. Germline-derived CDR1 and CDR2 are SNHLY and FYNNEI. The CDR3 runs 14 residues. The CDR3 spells CASSSLGTVAEAFF. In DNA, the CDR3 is TGTGCCAGCAGTTCTTTGGGGACTGTGGCTGAAGCTTTCTTT.

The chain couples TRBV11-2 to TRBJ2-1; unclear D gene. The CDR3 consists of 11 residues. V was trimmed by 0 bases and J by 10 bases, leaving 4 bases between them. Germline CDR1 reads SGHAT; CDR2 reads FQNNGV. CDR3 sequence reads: CASSLDGEQFF. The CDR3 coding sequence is TGTGCCAGCAGCTTAGACGGGGAGCAGTTCTTC.

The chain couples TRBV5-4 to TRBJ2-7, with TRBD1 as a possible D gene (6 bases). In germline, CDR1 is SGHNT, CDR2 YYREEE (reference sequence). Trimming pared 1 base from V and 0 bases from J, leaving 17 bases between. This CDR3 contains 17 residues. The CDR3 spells CASSLTGREPVSYEQYF. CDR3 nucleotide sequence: TGTGCCAGCAGCTTGACAGGGCGAGAACCTGTCTCCTACGAGCAGTACTTC.

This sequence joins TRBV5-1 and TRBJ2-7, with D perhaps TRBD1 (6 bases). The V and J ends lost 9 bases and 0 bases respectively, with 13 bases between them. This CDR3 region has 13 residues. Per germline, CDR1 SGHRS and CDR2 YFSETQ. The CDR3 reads CATARDTSYEQYF. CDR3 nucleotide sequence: TGCGCCACAGCCCGGGACACCTCCTACGAGCAGTACTTC.

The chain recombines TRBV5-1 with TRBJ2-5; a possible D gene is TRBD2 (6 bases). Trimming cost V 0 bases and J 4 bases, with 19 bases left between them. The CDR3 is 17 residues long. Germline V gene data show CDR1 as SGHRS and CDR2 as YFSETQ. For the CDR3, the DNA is TGCGCCAGCAGCTTGGTTCTCCTAGCGCCCCCTCGAGAGACCCAGTACTTC. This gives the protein CASSLVLLAPPRETQYF.

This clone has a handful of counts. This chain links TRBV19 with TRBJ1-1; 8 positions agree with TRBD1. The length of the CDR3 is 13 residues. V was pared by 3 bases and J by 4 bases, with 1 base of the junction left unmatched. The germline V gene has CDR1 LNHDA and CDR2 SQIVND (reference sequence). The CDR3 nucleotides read TGTGCCAGTAGTATTGGGACAGGCACTGAAGCTTTCTTT. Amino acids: CASSIGTGTEAFF. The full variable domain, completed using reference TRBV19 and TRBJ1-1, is DGGITQSPKYLFRKEGQNVTLSCEQNLNHDAMYWYRQDPGQGLRLIYYSQIVNDFQKGDIAEGYSVSREKKESFPLTVTSAQKNPTAFYLCASSIGTGTEAFFGQGTRLTVV.